A selection of T cell receptor beta chains follows, all from one sample in a study of OX40 agonist ivuxolimab in advanced cancers. Method: immunoSEQ multiplex PCR; TCRdb's copy keeps in-frame clones and lacks some. The table lists 120,000 or so clones, roughly 90% of them singletons, with 0.27% in the top ten. The source material was CD4+ or CD8+ T cells sorted from blood, sampled in a trial of the OX40 agonist ivuxolimab. These receptors all come from an adult with an advanced solid tumor such as melanoma, head and neck, liver or kidney cancer. CDR3s include the opening cysteine and the closing phenylalanine or tryptophan. Fields, in order: J gene, clone size, V gene, CDR3 protein. Clone size, where shown, is once, few, many, or a class for clones that have expanded.

J: TRBJ2-7; size: -; V: TRBV7-2; CDR3: CASSLKSNYEQYF
J: TRBJ1-6; size: -; V: TRBV30; CDR3: CASEGGSHSPLHF
J: TRBJ2-2; size: -; V: TRBV28; CDR3: CASTRAGQTGELFF
J: TRBJ2-1; size: -; V: TRBV6-1; CDR3: CASSELENLPYNEQFF
J: TRBJ2-7; size: few; V: TRBV4-2; CDR3: CASSQEWRGAYEQYF
J: TRBJ2-7; size: -; V: TRBV28; CDR3: CASRNSGGAYEQYF
J: TRBJ1-1; size: once; V: TRBV7-2; CDR3: CASSPWGGQDTEAFF
J: TRBJ2-1; size: -; V: TRBV4-3; CDR3: CASSQAGTGGYNEQFF
J: TRBJ2-7; size: -; V: TRBV5-4; CDR3: CASSLIDRAYEQYF
J: TRBJ1-6; size: once; V: TRBV30; CDR3: CAWTEGANSPLHF
J: TRBJ2-5; size: -; V: TRBV11-1; CDR3: CASSPLREGETQYF
J: TRBJ1-4; size: few; V: TRBV19; CDR3: CASSDPLQGGEKLFF
J: TRBJ1-4; size: -; V: TRBV27; CDR3: CASSLSPGLEKLFF
J: TRBJ1-4; size: -; V: TRBV30; CDR3: CAWSWANEKLFF
J: TRBJ1-1; size: -; V: TRBV19; CDR3: CASSIEGRARAQTTEAFF
J: TRBJ1-2; size: -; V: TRBV10-3; CDR3: CAISGQGGGYTF
J: TRBJ1-1; size: few; V: TRBV6-1; CDR3: CASSLYGAVDTEAFF
J: TRBJ1-1; size: -; V: TRBV18; CDR3: CASSPQGTRTEAFF
J: TRBJ2-5; size: -; V: TRBV6-1; CDR3: CATEGETQYF
J: TRBJ2-7; size: -; V: TRBV2; CDR3: CASGTSGRFLSYEQYF
J: TRBJ1-2; size: -; V: TRBV5-1; CDR3: CASSQGQGAFYGYTF
J: TRBJ2-1; size: -; V: TRBV12-5; CDR3: CASGLVLGSYNEQFF
J: TRBJ1-5; size: few; V: TRBV28; CDR3: CASNSNQPQHF
J: TRBJ1-1; size: -; V: TRBV6-5; CDR3: CASSPGLYGGTEAFF
J: TRBJ1-1; size: -; V: TRBV25-1; CDR3: CASRDEGTYMNTEAFF
J: TRBJ2-5; size: once; V: TRBV7-8; CDR3: CASSPKETQYF
J: TRBJ2-7; size: -; V: TRBV9; CDR3: CASSVAWSDTYEQYF
J: TRBJ2-2; size: -; V: TRBV19; CDR3: CASPDPNTGELFF
J: TRBJ1-6; size: few; V: TRBV5-1; CDR3: CASSLEGESPLHF
J: TRBJ2-1; size: -; V: TRBV28; CDR3: CASSLTGTSGSNEQFF
J: TRBJ2-3; size: -; V: TRBV10-3; CDR3: CAISESLGGRKDTQYF
J: TRBJ2-2; size: -; V: TRBV2; CDR3: CASLAGGANTGELFF
J: TRBJ1-1; size: -; V: TRBV4-2; CDR3: CASSQDPQNTEAFF
J: TRBJ2-3; size: -; V: TRBV9; CDR3: CASSPGGLASQRADTQYF
J: TRBJ2-7; size: -; V: TRBV6-5; CDR3: CASSPQLAGGYEQYF
J: TRBJ1-2; size: -; V: TRBV2; CDR3: CASSVGRGANNYGYTF
J: TRBJ2-1; size: -; V: TRBV7-3; CDR3: CASSSYGLAGGNEQFF
J: TRBJ1-5; size: -; V: TRBV19; CDR3: CASRVGTGTLYQPQHF
J: TRBJ2-2; size: -; V: TRBV6-6; CDR3: CASSSAGGSTGELFF
J: TRBJ1-1; size: -; V: TRBV9; CDR3: CASSLRTGNTEAFF
J: TRBJ2-3; size: -; V: TRBV4-2; CDR3: CASSRVAGGDSSTDTQYF
J: TRBJ2-7; size: -; V: TRBV30; CDR3: CAWSNSYFFYEQYF
J: TRBJ1-2; size: -; V: TRBV5-4; CDR3: CASSLGDREYGYTF
J: TRBJ1-1; size: -; V: TRBV30; CDR3: CAWSQIDRTFMHGNTEAFF
J: TRBJ1-1; size: -; V: TRBV5-6; CDR3: CASSRGTEAFF
J: TRBJ2-7; size: -; V: TRBV25-1; CDR3: CASRLQTSYEQYF